These T cell receptor beta chains were read from a single sample in a study of Graves' ophthalmopathy and Graves' hyperthyroidism. Each CDR3 protein is one row after TCRdb ran MiXCR on the multiplex PCR reads. This table has 740,000 or so distinct CDR3 sequences, 40% appearing once. Sequences were obtained from peripheral blood. The receptor source for this set is an adult man with Graves' ophthalmopathy. CDR3s include the opening cysteine and the closing phenylalanine or tryptophan. Each record gives: J gene, V gene, CDR3 protein.

J gene: TRBJ2-5; V gene: TRBV7-2; CDR3 protein: CASSLGQAPQETQYF
J gene: TRBJ1-2; V gene: TRBV7-2; CDR3 protein: CASSKNRGLVDYGYTF
J gene: TRBJ2-3; V gene: TRBV29-1; CDR3 protein: CSVREGLDTQYF
J gene: TRBJ1-1; V gene: TRBV27; CDR3 protein: CASSSDREAFF
J gene: TRBJ1-2; V gene: TRBV5-5; CDR3 protein: CASSSLDGYTF
J gene: TRBJ1-5; V gene: TRBV24-1; CDR3 protein: CASRAAGAQPQHF
J gene: TRBJ1-2; V gene: TRBV29-1; CDR3 protein: CSVDPDRGRYYGYTF
J gene: TRBJ2-5; V gene: TRBV7-9; CDR3 protein: CASSGRSFVETQYF
J gene: TRBJ2-7; V gene: TRBV20-1; CDR3 protein: CSVPSSQEQYF
J gene: TRBJ1-5; V gene: TRBV19; CDR3 protein: CASSIRLAALQPQHF
J gene: TRBJ2-5; V gene: TRBV20-1; CDR3 protein: CSAQEAGGPETQYF
J gene: TRBJ1-2; V gene: TRBV20-1; CDR3 protein: CSASQGGMNYGYTF
J gene: TRBJ1-2; V gene: TRBV24-1; CDR3 protein: CATAGQGEPYGYTF
J gene: TRBJ1-6; V gene: TRBV6-5; CDR3 protein: CASTNYRSSYNSPLHF
J gene: TRBJ2-7; V gene: TRBV20-1; CDR3 protein: CSADDRTATYEQYF
J gene: TRBJ1-1; V gene: TRBV10-3; CDR3 protein: CAISDGGGHTEAFF
J gene: TRBJ1-5; V gene: TRBV24-1; CDR3 protein: CATSAGGQDSNQPQHF
J gene: TRBJ2-1; V gene: TRBV29-1; CDR3 protein: CSVERRQSSEQFF
J gene: TRBJ2-5; V gene: TRBV29-1; CDR3 protein: CSVEGGNQETQYF
J gene: TRBJ1-2; V gene: TRBV4-1; CDR3 protein: CASSDTGTRTFGYTF
J gene: TRBJ2-7; V gene: TRBV10-3; CDR3 protein: CASRTGTGPYEQYF
J gene: TRBJ1-1; V gene: TRBV7-8; CDR3 protein: CASSSSVDIGGGEAFF
J gene: TRBJ2-2; V gene: TRBV7-9; CDR3 protein: CASRGEASGNTRANTGELFF
J gene: TRBJ1-1; V gene: TRBV7-3; CDR3 protein: CASSWGRDTEALF
J gene: TRBJ2-7; V gene: TRBV20-1; CDR3 protein: CSARNRQDYEQYF